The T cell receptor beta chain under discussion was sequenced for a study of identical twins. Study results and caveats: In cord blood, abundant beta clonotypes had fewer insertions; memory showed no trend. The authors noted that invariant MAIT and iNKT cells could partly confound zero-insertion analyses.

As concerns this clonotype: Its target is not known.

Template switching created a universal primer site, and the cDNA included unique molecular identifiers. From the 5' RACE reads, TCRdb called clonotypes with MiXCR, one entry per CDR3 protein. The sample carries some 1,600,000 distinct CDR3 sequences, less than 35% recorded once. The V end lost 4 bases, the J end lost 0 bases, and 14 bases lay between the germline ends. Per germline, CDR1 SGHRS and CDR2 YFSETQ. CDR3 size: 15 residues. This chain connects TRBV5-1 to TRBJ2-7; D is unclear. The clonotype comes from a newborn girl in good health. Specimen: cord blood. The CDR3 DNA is TGCGCCAGCAGCCTTCGGGCCTCAAGCTCCTACGAGCAGTACTTC. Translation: CASSLRASSSYEQYF.